These 13 T cell receptor beta chains originate from one sample sequenced in a study of T cell responses to AZD1222 COVID-19 vaccine. TCRdb keeps only in-frame clones here, not all; method: immunoSEQ multiplex PCR. Of roughly 140,000 clones in the sample, more than 85% were seen once. The specimen comprised peripheral blood, sampled after recovery from COVID-19. The receptors were gathered from an adult who had recovered from COVID-19.

This clone was counted only a few times. The chain employs TRBV25-1 and TRBJ1-1; 7 positions agree with TRBD1. The V gene end was trimmed by 3 bases and the J gene end by 0 bases; junction bases not matched to a gene: 7. Looked up from germline, CDR1 is MGHDK and CDR2 is SYGVNS. CDR3 length: 16 residues. CDR3 sequence (DNA): TGTGCCAGCAGTGATAGGACAGGTCCCATGAACACTGAAGCTTTCTTT. Translation: CASSDRTGPMNTEAFF.

The chain has TRBV29-1 and TRBJ2-7; D may correspond to TRBD1 or TRBD2 (6 bases each). The V end lost 2 bases, the J end lost 4 bases, and 12 bases lay between the germline ends. Germline CDR1 reads SQVTM; CDR2 reads ANQGSEA. The CDR3 spans 13 residues. CDR3 sequence (DNA): TGCAGCGTTGAAAACGGGGGCCGGTACGAGCAGTACTTC. Protein: CSVENGGRYEQYF.

V and J are TRBV2 and TRBJ1-1; 7 positions match TRBD1. CDR3 length: 15 residues. CDR1 and CDR2 from the germline V gene are SNHLY and FYNNEI. V shed 0 bases and J 5 bases; nucleotides not matched to a gene: 6. The CDR3 region is CASSEAGGAGTEAFF. Here the CDR3 DNA reads TGTGCCAGCAGTGAAGCAGGGGGCGCGGGGACTGAAGCTTTCTTT.

The V gene is TRBV24-1, the J gene TRBJ1-5, with D unclear. Trimming shortened V by 3 bases and J by 0 bases, and 17 bases separated the two germline ends. CDR3 size: 18 residues. Germline V CDR1 and CDR2: KGHDR, SFDVKD. Here the CDR3 DNA reads TGTGCCACCAGTGATCCCACCCTACAATCAGATAGCAATCAGCCCCAGCATTTT. This encodes CATSDPTLQSDSNQPQHF.

The rearrangement joins TRBV5-1 to TRBJ1-1, with 8 bases matching TRBD1. The length of the CDR3 is 16 residues. The J segment lost 0 bases and the V segment lost 4 bases, leaving 8 bases of the junction unmatched. Germline-derived CDR1 and CDR2 are SGHRS and YFSETQ. CDR3 sequence (DNA): TGCGCCAGCAGCACCAAGACAGGGGCCATGAACACTGAAGCTTTCTTT. This encodes CASSTKTGAMNTEAFF.

The chain is built from TRBV11-2 and TRBJ1-1; 7 positions match TRBD1. Germline values: CDR1 SGHAT, CDR2 FQNNGV. The CDR3 is 15 amino acids. V was clipped by 1 base and J by 4 bases; unmatched bases: 6. CDR3 amino acids: CASSLGPYRGTEAFF. The CDR3 DNA is TGTGCCAGCAGCTTAGGCCCATACAGGGGCACTGAAGCTTTCTTT.

J is TRBJ1-5 and V is TRBV6-5; a possible D gene is TRBD1 (5 bases). The CDR3 spans 14 residues. V shed 8 bases and J shed 7 bases, with 18 bases lying between them. Germline CDR1 is MNHEY and CDR2 is SVGAGI. CDR3 nucleotide sequence: TGTGCCAGCCAAGCCCCCGGAGCAGGGCAGCCCCAGCATTTT. Translating it yields CASQAPGAGQPQHF.

V and J are TRBV6-5 and TRBJ1-5; perhaps TRBD1 as D (5 bases). Germline-derived CDR1 and CDR2 are MNHEY and SVGAGI. V was pared by 4 bases and J by 11 bases, with 18 bases between. The CDR3 is 14 residues long. CDR3 amino acids: CASSWQGLMGAQHF. DNA of the CDR3: TGTGCCAGCAGTTGGCAGGGCCTAATGGGGGCCCAGCATTTT.

V usage is TRBV25-1 and J usage is TRBJ2-2; D gene ambiguous. Germline CDR1 MGHDK, CDR2 SYGVNS. This CDR3 comprises 13 residues. The V end was cut by 6 bases, the J end by 7 bases, with 12 bases between. The CDR3 loop reads CASRRNYGGELFF. The CDR3 nucleotides are TGTGCCAGCAGAAGGAATTACGGCGGGGAGCTGTTTTTT. The whole variable domain, remainder taken from reference TRBV25-1 and TRBJ2-2, is EADIYQTPRYLVIGTGKKITLECSQTMGHDKMYWYQQDPGMELHLIHYSYGVNSTEKGDLSSESTVSRIRTEHFPLTLESARPSHTSQYLCASRRNYGGELFFGEGSRLTVL.

The V and J genes are TRBV9 and TRBJ1-2, with 7 bases that match TRBD1. Per the germline V gene, CDR1 is SGDLS and CDR2 is YYNGEE. CDR3 length: 14 residues. V gave up 3 bases and J gave up 4 bases; unmatched junction bases: 6. In DNA form, the CDR3 reads TGTGCCAGCAGCGGACAGGGCGCAACCTATGGCTACACCTTC. Its protein is CASSGQGATYGYTF.

The CDR3 loop reads CASSHRGLDNSPLHF. The CDR3 DNA reads as TGTGCCAGCAGCCACCGGGGCCTCGATAATTCACCCCTCCACTTT. The genes are TRBV3-1 (or the pseudogene TRBV3-2) and TRBJ1-6; tentatively, D is TRBD1 (5 bases). The V and J ends lost 3 bases and 5 bases respectively, with 11 bases between them. The CDR3 has 15 amino acids. Germline CDR1 LGHDT, CDR2 YNNKEL (reference sequence).

V gene TRBV15 combines with J gene TRBJ1-5; weak D call: TRBD1 (5 bases). The V gene lost 0 bases and the J gene lost 4 bases, with 16 bases spanning the gap. The CDR3 loop spans 17 amino acids. Germline V gene sequence: CDR1 LNHNV, CDR2 YYDKDF (reference sequence). CDR3 loop: CATSREYGTDRNQPQHF. The CDR3 nucleotides read TGTGCCACCAGCAGAGAGTATGGGACGGACCGAAATCAGCCCCAGCATTTT.

The chain is built from TRBV29-1 and TRBJ2-1, with D unresolved. The CDR3 contains 11 residues. From germline, CDR1 is SQVTM and CDR2 ANQGSEA. V lost 3 bases and J lost 2, with 2 bases in between. CDR3 residues: CSVDPYNEQFF. The DNA of the CDR3 is TGCAGCGTTGACCCCTACAATGAGCAGTTCTTC.